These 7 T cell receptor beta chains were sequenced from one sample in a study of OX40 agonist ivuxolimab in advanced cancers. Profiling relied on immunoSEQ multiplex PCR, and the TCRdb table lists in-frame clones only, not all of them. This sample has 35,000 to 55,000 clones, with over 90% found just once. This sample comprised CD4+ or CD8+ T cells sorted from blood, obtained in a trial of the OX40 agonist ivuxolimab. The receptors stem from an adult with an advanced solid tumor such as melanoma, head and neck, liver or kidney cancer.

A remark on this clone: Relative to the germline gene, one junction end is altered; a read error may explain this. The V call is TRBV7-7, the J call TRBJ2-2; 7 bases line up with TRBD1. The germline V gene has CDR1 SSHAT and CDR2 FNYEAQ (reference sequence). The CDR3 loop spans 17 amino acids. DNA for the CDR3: TGTGCTAGCAGCTTAGCGTGGGGACAGTCGAACACCGGGGAGCTGTTTTTT. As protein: CASSLAWGQSNTGELFF.

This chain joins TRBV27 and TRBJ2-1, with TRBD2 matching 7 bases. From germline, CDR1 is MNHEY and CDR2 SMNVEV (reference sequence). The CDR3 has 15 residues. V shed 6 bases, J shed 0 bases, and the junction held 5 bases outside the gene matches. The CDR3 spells CASSQLAPSYNEQFF. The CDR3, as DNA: TGTGCCAGCAGCCAACTAGCGCCCTCCTACAATGAGCAGTTCTTC.

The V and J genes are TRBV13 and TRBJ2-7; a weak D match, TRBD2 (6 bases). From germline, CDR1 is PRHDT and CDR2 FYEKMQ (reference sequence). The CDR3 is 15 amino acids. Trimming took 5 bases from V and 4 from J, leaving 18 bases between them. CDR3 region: CASSRYLARDYEQYF. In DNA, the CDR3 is TGTGCCAGCAGCCGATACCTAGCGAGAGATTACGAGCAGTACTTC. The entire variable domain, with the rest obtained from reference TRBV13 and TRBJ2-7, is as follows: AAGVIQSPRHLIKEKRETATLKCYPIPRHDTVYWYQQGPGQDPQFLISFYEKMQSDKGSIPDRFSAQQFSDYHSELNMSSLELGDSALYFCASSRYLARDYEQYFGPGTRLTVT.

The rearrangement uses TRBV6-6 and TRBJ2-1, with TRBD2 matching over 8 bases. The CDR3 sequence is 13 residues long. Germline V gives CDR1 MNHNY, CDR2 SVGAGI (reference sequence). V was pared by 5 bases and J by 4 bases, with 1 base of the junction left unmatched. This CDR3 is CASSIAGYNEQFF. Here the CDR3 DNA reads TGTGCCAGCAGTATAGCGGGGTACAATGAGCAGTTCTTC.

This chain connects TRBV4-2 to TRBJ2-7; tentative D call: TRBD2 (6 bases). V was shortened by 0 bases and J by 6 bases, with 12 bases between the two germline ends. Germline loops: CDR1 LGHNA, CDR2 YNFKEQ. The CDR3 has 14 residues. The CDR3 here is CASSQDGLASEQYF. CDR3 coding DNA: TGTGCCAGCAGCCAAGACGGGCTAGCGTCCGAGCAGTACTTC.

The CDR3 protein is CASSPKSYNEQFF. CDR3 coding DNA: TGTGCCAGCAGTCCAAAATCCTACAATGAGCAGTTCTTC. This sequence joins TRBV27 and TRBJ2-1; D not resolved. Per germline, CDR1 MNHEY and CDR2 SMNVEV (reference sequence). This CDR3 has 13 residues. The V gene lost 5 bases and the J gene lost 1 base, with 6 bases spanning the gap.

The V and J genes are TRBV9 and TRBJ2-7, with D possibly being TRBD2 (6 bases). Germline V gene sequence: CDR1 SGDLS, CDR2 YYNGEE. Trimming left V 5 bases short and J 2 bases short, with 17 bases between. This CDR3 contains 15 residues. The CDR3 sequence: CASSTSGTPTYEQYF. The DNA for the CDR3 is TGTGCCAGCAGTACTTCCGGGACTCCAACCTACGAGCAGTACTTC.